This TCR beta chain came from a study of CD8 T cells in Susac syndrome. cDNA came from about 0.5 to 1 ug RNA primed by random hexamers. Multiplex PCR with immunoSEQ amplified the TCR beta CDR3 across 54 Vbeta and 13 Jbeta. Via MiXCR, TCRdb re-called the immunoSEQ multiplex PCR reads, giving one row per CDR3 protein. The repertoire holds some 130,000 distinct CDR3 sequences, with 75% to 90% as singletons. Germline V gives CDR1 MNHEY, CDR2 SVGEGT. Trimming stripped 2 bases from V and 2 bases from J, with 7 bases between. The CDR3 loop spans 14 amino acids. The multiple sclerosis controls were treatment-naive patients, and their relapsing-remitting disease was stable or active. The CD8+ and CD4+ T cells were negatively isolated, with the TEMRA cells enriched by FACS. This clonotype was recorded a few times.

This TCR was recovered from a human donor with multiple sclerosis. The chain carries TRBV6-2 or TRBV6-3 and TRBJ1-5; D not resolved. Sequencing was performed on CD8+ T cells from PBMCs. CDR3 coding DNA: TGTGCCAGCAGTTACAGGGCGGGCAATCAGCCCCAGCATTTT. Translation: CASSYRAGNQPQHF.